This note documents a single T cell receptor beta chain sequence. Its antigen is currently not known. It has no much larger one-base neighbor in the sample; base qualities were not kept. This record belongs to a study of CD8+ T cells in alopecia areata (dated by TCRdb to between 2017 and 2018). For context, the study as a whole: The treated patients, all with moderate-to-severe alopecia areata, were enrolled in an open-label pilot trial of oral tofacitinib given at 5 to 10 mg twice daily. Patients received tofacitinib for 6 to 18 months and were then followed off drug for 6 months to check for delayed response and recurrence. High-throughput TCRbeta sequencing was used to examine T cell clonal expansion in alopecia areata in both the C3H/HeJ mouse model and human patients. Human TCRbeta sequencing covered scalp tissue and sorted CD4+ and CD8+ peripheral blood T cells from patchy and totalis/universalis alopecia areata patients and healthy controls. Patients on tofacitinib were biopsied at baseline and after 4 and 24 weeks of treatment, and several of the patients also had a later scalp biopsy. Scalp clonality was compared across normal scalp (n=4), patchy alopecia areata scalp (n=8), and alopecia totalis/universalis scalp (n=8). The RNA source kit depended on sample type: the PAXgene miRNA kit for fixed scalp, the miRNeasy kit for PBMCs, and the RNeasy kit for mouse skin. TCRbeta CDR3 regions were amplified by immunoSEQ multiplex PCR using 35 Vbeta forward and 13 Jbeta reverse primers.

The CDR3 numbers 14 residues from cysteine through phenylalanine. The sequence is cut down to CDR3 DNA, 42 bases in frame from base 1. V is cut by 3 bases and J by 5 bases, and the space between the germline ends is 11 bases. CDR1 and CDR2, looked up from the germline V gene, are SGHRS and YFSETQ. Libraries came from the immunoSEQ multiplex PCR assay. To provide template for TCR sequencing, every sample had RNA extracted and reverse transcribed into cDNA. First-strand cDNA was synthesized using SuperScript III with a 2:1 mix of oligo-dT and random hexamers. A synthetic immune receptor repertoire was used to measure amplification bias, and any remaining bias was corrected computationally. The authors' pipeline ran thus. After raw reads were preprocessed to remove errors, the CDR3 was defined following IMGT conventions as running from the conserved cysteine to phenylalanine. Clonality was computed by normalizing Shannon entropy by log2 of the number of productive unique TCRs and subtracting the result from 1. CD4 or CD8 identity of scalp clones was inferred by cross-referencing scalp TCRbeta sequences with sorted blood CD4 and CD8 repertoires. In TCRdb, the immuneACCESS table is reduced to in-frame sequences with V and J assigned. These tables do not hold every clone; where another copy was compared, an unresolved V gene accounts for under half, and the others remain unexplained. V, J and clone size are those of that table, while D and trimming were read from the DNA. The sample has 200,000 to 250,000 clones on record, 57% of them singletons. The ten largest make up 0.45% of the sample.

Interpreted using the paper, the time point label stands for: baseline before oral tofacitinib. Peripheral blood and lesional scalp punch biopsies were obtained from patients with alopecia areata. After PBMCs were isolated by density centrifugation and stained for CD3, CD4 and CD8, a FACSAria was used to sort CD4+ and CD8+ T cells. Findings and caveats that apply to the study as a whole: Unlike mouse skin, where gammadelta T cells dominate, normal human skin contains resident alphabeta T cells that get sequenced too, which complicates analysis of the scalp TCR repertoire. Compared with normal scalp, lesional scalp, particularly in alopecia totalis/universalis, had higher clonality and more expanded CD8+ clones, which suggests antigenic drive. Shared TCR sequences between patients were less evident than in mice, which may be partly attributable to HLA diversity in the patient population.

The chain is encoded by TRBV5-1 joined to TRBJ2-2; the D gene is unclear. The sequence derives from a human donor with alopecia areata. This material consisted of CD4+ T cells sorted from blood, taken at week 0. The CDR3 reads CASSSESGTGELFF. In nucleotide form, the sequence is TGCGCCAGCAGCTCAGAATCCGGGACCGGGGAGCTGTTTTTT.